Listed below are T cell receptor beta chains from one sample, sequenced in a study of T cells in Graves' hyperthyroidism and ophthalmopathy. TCRdb ran MiXCR on the multiplex PCR reads and lists one entry per CDR3 protein. The sample holds around 300,000 distinct CDR3 sequences, roughly an eighth seen once. What was sequenced was blood. The source is a middle-aged woman with Graves' ophthalmopathy. CDR3s include the opening cysteine and the closing phenylalanine or tryptophan. Each record gives: J gene, clone size, V gene, D gene, CDR3 DNA, CDR3 protein. D genes are given only for firm matches. Size values are once, few and many counts, or a class for expanded clones, and some rows have none.

TRBJ2-5 | many | TRBV20-1 | NA | TGCAGTGCTAATGATAGGGAGACCCAGTACTTC | CSANDRETQYF
TRBJ2-7 | NA | TRBV6-2/TRBV6-3 | NA | TGTGCCAGCAGTTACCGTCACATTTTGTACGAGCAGTACTTC | CASSYRHILYEQYF
TRBJ1-6 | NA | TRBV28 | NA | TGTGCCAGCAGTAGTGCACGGACCCTTAGGTCACCCCTCCACTTT | CASSSARTLRSPLHF
TRBJ2-5 | NA | TRBV3-1 | NA | TGTGCCAGCAGCCAAGAGATGCATCCTCAAGAGACCCAGTACTTC | CASSQEMHPQETQYF
TRBJ2-3 | many | TRBV2 | NA | TGTGCCAGCAGTGAACGTAGGGCGGCCACAGATACGCAGTATTTT | CASSERRAATDTQYF
TRBJ2-1 | few | TRBV29-1 | TRBD2 | TGCAGCGTTGGCCGGCTAGCGGCCGGGGAGCAGTTCTTC | CSVGRLAAGEQFF
TRBJ2-7 | NA | TRBV27 | TRBD2 | TGTGCCAGCAGTGGGGGGGGGGGGTGGTGCGAGCAGTACTTC | CASSGGGGWCEQYF
TRBJ2-5 | many | TRBV20-1 | NA | TGCAGTGCTAGCCCAACGAGGGGCTTGCCCTGGGAGACCCAGTACTTC | CSASPTRGLPWETQYF
TRBJ2-3 | NA | TRBV6-5 | NA | TGTGCCAGCAGTTACTTGGGGGTAAGGGGCACAGATACGCAGTATTTT | CASSYLGVRGTDTQYF
TRBJ1-4 | many | TRBV6-1 | NA | TGTGCCAGCAGTAACAACAGAGCAACTAATGAAAAACTGTTTTTT | CASSNNRATNEKLFF
TRBJ1-1 | many | TRBV7-2 | NA | TGTGCCAGCAGCGTCCGGGGCCAGGGGAACACTGAAGCTTTCTTT | CASSVRGQGNTEAFF
TRBJ1-4 | few | TRBV14 | NA | TGTGCCAGCAGCCCCAGGGTGATCGGAAAACTGTTTTTT | CASSPRVIGKLFF
TRBJ1-1 | few | TRBV5-6 | NA | TGTGCCAGCAGCTTGGGACGCGTGCGAGCTTTCTTT | CASSLGRVRAFF
TRBJ2-7 | few | TRBV27 | NA | TGTGCCAGCAGCCATGGGGATACCTACGAGCAGTACTTC | CASSHGDTYEQYF
TRBJ2-3 | many | TRBV28 | NA | TGTGCCAGCAGTCCGAAAGCCCGGACAGTTAGCACAGATACGCAGTATTTT | CASSPKARTVSTDTQYF
TRBJ2-3 | many | TRBV11-2 | TRBD2 | TGTGCCAGCAGCTTAACGGGGACAGGGACTAGCGGGAACGGCTTCACAGATACGCAGTATTTT | CASSLTGTGTSGNGFTDTQYF
TRBJ1-5 | many | TRBV7-2 | NA | TGTGCCAGCAGCTTACAGGGCGGACAGCCCCAGCATTTT | CASSLQGGQPQHF
TRBJ1-6 | NA | TRBV15 | NA | TGTGCCACCAGCAGAGAGCAATCCCTTGGGAATTCACCCCTCCACTTT | CATSREQSLGNSPLHF
TRBJ1-1 | few | TRBV10-1 | NA | TGCGCCAGCAGCTGGGACACCGGGGGAGCTTTCTTT | CASSWDTGGAFF
TRBJ1-2 | NA | TRBV25-1 | NA | TGTGCCAGCAGTTCCACTTCCGGGACCCAGACAGTTTTCACCTTC | CASSSTSGTQTVFTF
TRBJ2-7 | many | TRBV12-3/TRBV12-4 | TRBD1 | TGTGCCAGCAGTTCACCTGGGACAGGGGTCGACGAGCAGTACTTC | CASSSPGTGVDEQYF
TRBJ2-1 | few | TRBV12-3/TRBV12-4 | TRBD2 | TGTGCCAGCAGTTTAACGGAGTCTAGCGGGAGGCAGTTCTTC | CASSLTESSGRQFF
TRBJ1-5 | few | TRBV4-1 | NA | TGCGCCAGCAGCCAAGATCGAGGAAATCAGCCCCAGCATTTT | CASSQDRGNQPQHF
TRBJ2-7 | many | TRBV7-9 | TRBD1 | TGTGCCAGCAGCCGTAGGACAGGTCTCCTGTACGAGCAGTACTTC | CASSRRTGLLYEQYF
TRBJ2-1 | many | TRBV20-1 | NA | TGCAGTGCTCAGCGGAGGCTAAGCTCCTACAATGAGCAGTTCTTC | CSAQRRLSSYNEQFF
TRBJ2-7 | many | TRBV28 | TRBD2 | TGTGCCAGCAGGGGGGGGGGATCCTACGAGCAGTACTTC | CASRGGGSYEQYF
TRBJ1-2 | NA | TRBV11-3 | NA | TGTGCCAGCAGCTTTAGATTTAACTATGGCTACACCTTC | CASSFRFNYGYTF
TRBJ2-7 | NA | TRBV20-1 | TRBD1 | TGCAGTGCTAGCCCCCGGACAGGCCTCTACGAGCAGTACTTC | CSASPRTGLYEQYF
TRBJ1-1 | once | TRBV30 | NA | TGTGCCTGGAGGGACGTGGACACTGAAGCTTCCTTT | CAWRDVDTEASF
TRBJ2-3 | many | TRBV27 | TRBD2 | TGTGCCAGCAGCTCGAGACTAGCCTCAGATACGCAGTATTTT | CASSSRLASDTQYF
TRBJ2-1 | NA | TRBV3-1 | TRBD2 | TGTGCCAGCAGCCCCCTAGCGGGCCTCCTGGGTGAGCAGTTCTTC | CASSPLAGLLGEQFF
TRBJ2-7 | NA | TRBV18 | TRBD2 | TGTGCCAGCTCTCCCAGCGGGGGATCCGAGCAGTACTTC | CASSPSGGSEQYF
TRBJ2-1 | many | TRBV5-6 | NA | TGTGCCAGCAGCTTGGTGTCGGAGCAGTTCTTC | CASSLVSEQFF
TRBJ1-1 | NA | TRBV5-5 | TRBD1 | TGTGCCAGCAGGCCGACAGGGGCCACTGAAGCTTTCTTT | CASRPTGATEAFF
TRBJ2-7 | many | TRBV27 | NA | TGTGCCAGCAGTTTAAGGAGGGAGAGGGGTTACGAGCAGTACTTC | CASSLRRERGYEQYF
TRBJ2-1 | many | TRBV7-9 | NA | TGTGCCAGCAGCTTAGATAGGACTTCCTACAATGAGCAGTTCTTC | CASSLDRTSYNEQFF
TRBJ2-5 | many | TRBV20-1 | NA | TGCAGTGCTACAGAGACGCACCCAGAAGAGACCCAGTACTTC | CSATETHPEETQYF